This T cell receptor (beta chain) was found in a study of blood T cell repertoires in COVID-19. About the research overall: Researchers got acute and convalescent COVID-19 samples from the United States, Italy and Spain. The cDNA or gDNA used as material had been derived from T cells, B-cell-depleted T cells, or PBMCs.

Individuals drawn from under 30 US areas were roughly 18 to 89 years old. Unmatched junction bases numbered 1, after V lost 0 bases and J lost 0 bases. This CDR3 is built from 17 residues. Germline CDR1 MNHEY, CDR2 SMNVEV (reference sequence). The authors' processing: Estimation of nucleated cell counts relied on the amplification of reference gene primers. Data came from immunoSEQ multiplex PCR; TCRdb stores just in-frame clones and leaves some out. From that table come the V and J calls and clone size; the DNA was used to work out D and trimming. The data show roughly 220,000 clones, just over 85% seen once.

What was sequenced was PBMCs or T cells enriched from blood (not recorded which). This clonotype originated in a woman between 45 and 65 years old with acute COVID-19. The V and J genes are TRBV27 and TRBJ2-6, with 8 nucleotides matching TRBD1. The CDR3 region is CASSLSTGASGANVLTF. The CDR3 nucleotides are TGTGCCAGCAGTTTATCGACAGGGGCCTCTGGGGCCAACGTCCTGACTTTC.